The sequence of this TCR beta chain was determined in a study of response to subunit inactivated influenza vaccine. General study results and limits: Authors suggested seasonal influenza vaccinations each recruit few new T cells.

TCRdb analysed the RT-PCR reads with MiXCR anew, one entry per CDR3 protein. The sample carries approximately 680,000 distinct CDR3 sequences, 15% to 18% recorded once. On this clonotype: Its antigen is not identified.

Sequencing was performed on PBMCs from blood, taken roughly 13 days after vaccination. The receptor was isolated from a man between 50 and 59 years old who received an inactivated influenza vaccine.

This CDR3 reads CASSPIGGRNSPLHF. In nucleotides, the CDR3 is TGTGCCAGCAGCCCAATTGGGGGTCGGAATTCACCCCTCCACTTT. The rearrangement links TRBV25-1 to TRBJ1-6, with D possibly matching TRBD1 (5 bases). V was clipped by 6 bases and J by 7 bases, with 16 bases between them. Germline V gives CDR1 MGHDK, CDR2 SYGVNS. This CDR3 spans 15 amino acids.